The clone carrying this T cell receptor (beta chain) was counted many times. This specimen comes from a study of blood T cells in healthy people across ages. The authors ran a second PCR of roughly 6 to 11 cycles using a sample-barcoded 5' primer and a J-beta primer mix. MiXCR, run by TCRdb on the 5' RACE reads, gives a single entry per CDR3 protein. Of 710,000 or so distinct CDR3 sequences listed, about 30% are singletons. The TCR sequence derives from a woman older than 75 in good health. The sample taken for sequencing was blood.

CDR3 in amino acids: CASSRRQGVDLTF. The CDR3 DNA follows: TGTGCCAGCAGTCGGAGACAGGGGGTGGACCTGACTTTC. V and J are TRBV12-3 or TRBV12-4 and TRBJ2-6; 9 bases align to TRBD1. The CDR3 runs 13 residues. V was clipped by 5 bases and J by 15 bases; unmatched bases: 8.